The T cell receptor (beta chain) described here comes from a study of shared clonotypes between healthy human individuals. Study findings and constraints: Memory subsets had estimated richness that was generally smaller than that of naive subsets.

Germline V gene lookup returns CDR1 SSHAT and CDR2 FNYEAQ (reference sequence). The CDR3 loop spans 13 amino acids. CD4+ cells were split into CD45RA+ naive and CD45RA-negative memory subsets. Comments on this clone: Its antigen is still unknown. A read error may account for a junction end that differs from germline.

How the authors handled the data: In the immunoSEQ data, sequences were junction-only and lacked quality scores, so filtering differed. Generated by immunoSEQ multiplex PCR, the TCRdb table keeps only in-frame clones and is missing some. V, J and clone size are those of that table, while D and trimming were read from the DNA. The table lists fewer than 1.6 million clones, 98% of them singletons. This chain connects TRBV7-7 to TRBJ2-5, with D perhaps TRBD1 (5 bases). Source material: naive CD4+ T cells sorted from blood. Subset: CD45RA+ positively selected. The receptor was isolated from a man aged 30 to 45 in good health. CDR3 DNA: TGTGCTAGCAGCTTAGGGGCAGAAGGGACCCAGTACTTC. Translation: CASSLGAEGTQYF.